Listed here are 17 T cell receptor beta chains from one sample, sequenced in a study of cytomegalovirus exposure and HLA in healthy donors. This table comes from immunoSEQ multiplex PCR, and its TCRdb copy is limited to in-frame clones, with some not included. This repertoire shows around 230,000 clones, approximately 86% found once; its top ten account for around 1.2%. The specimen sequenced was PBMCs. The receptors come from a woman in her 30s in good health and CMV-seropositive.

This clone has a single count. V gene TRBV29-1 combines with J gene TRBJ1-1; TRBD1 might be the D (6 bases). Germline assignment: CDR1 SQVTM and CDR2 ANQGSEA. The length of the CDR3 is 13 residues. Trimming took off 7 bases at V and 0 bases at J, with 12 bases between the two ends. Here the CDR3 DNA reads TGCAGCGCTACGACAGGCATGAACACTGAAGCTTTCTTT. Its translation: CSATTGMNTEAFF.

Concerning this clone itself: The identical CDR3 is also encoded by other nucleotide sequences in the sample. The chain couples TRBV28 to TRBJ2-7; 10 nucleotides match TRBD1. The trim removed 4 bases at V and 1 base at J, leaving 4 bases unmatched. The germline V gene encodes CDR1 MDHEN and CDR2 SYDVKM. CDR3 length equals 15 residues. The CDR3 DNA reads TGTGCCAGCAGTTCTCCGGGACAGGGGTCCTACGAGCAGTACTTC. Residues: CASSSPGQGSYEQYF.

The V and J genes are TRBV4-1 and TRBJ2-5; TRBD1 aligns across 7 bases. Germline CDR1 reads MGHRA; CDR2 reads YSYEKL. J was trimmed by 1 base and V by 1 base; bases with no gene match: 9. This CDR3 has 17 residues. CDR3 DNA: TGCGCCAGCAGCCAAGCCGCCGGGACAGAAATCCAAGAGACCCAGTACTTC. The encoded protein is CASSQAAGTEIQETQYF.

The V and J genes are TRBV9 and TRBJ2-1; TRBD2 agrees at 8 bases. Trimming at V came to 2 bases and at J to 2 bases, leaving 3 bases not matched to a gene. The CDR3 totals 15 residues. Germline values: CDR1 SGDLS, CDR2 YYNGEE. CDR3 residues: CASSVAGGTYNEQFF. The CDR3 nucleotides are TGTGCCAGCAGCGTTGCGGGAGGCACCTACAATGAGCAGTTCTTC.

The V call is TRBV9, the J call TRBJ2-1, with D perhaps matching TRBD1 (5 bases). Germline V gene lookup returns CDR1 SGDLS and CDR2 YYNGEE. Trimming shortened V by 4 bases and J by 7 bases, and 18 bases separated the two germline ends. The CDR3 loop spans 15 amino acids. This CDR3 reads CASSYGPKAGNEQFF. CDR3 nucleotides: TGTGCCAGCAGCTACGGACCGAAGGCAGGGAATGAGCAGTTCTTC. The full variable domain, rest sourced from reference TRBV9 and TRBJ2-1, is DSGVTQTPKHLITATGQRVTLRCSPRSGDLSVYWYQQSLDQGLQFLIQYYNGEERAKGNILERFSAQQFPDLHSELNLSSLELGDSALYFCASSYGPKAGNEQFFGPGTRLTVL.

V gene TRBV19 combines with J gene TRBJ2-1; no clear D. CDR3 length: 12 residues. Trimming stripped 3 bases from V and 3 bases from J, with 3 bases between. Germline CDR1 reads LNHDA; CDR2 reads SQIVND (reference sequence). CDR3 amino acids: CASSINYNEQFF. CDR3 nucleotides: TGTGCCAGTAGTATTAACTACAATGAGCAGTTCTTC.

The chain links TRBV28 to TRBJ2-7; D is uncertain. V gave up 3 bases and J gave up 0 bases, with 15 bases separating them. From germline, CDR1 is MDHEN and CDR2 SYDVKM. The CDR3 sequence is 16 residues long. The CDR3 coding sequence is TGTGCCAGCAGTTTTCGGTTCGCAGACAACTCCTACGAGCAGTACTTC. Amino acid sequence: CASSFRFADNSYEQYF.

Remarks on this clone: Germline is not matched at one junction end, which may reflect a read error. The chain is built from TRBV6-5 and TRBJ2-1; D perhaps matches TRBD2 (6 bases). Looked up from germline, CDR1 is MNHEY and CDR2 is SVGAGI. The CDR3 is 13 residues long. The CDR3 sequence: CASSYSSGTPLIF. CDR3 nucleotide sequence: TGTGCCAGCAGTTATTCCTCCGGGACTCCTCTGATCTTC.

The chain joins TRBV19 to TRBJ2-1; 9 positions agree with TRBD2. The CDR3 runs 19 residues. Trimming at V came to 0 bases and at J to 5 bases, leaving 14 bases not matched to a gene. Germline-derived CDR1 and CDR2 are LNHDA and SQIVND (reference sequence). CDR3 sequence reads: CASSIDLMVAGVSNNEQFF. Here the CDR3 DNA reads TGTGCCAGTAGTATAGATCTGATGGTAGCGGGAGTATCAAACAATGAGCAGTTCTTC.

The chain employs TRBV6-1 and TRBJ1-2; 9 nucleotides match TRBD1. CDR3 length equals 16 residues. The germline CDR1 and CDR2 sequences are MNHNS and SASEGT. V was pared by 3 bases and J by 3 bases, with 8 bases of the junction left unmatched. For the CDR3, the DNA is TGTGCCAGCAGTGAGTTGGAGACAGGGGGTTACTATGGCTACACCTTC. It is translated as CASSELETGGYYGYTF.

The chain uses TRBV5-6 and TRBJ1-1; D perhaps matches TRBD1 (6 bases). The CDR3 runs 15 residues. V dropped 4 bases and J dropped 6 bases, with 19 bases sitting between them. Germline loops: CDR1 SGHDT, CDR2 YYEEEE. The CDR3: CASSHTTDRSPEAFF. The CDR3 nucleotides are TGTGCCAGCAGCCACACTACGGACAGATCCCCTGAAGCTTTCTTT. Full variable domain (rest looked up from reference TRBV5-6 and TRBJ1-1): DAGVTQSPTHLIKTRGQQVTLRCSPKSGHDTVSWYQQALGQGPQFIFQYYEEEERQRGNFPDRFSGHQFPNYSSELNVNALLLGDSALYLCASSHTTDRSPEAFFGQGTRLTVV.

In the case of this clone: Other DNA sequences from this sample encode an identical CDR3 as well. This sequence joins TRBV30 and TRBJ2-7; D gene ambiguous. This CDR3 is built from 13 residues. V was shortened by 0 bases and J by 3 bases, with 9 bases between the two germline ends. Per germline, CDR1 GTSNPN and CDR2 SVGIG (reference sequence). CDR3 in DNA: TGTGCCTGGAGTGTAAGCCTTTACTACGAGCAGTACTTC. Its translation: CAWSVSLYYEQYF.

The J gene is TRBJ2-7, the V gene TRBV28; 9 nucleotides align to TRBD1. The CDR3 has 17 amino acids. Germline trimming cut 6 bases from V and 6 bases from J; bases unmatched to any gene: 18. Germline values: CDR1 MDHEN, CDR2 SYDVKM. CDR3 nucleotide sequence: TGTGCCAGCAGAGCCATTATTGGGACAGGGAACGGTCTCGAGCAGTACTTC. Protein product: CASRAIIGTGNGLEQYF.

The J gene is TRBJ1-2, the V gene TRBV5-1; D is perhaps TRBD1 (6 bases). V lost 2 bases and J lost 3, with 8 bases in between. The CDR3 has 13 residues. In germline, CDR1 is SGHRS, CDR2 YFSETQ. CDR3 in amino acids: CASSFSGDYGYTF. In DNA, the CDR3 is TGCGCCAGCAGCTTCTCAGGGGACTATGGCTACACCTTC.

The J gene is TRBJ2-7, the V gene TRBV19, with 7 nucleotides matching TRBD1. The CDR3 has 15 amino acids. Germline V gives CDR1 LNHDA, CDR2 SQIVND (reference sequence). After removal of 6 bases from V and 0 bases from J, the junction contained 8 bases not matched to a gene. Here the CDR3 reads CASSPGDRASYEQYF. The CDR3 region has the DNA TGTGCCAGTAGCCCGGGCGACAGGGCCTCCTACGAGCAGTACTTC.

The CDR3 DNA sequence: TGTGCCAGCAGTGACCGACTGAACCAAGAGACCCAGTACTTC. Protein product: CASSDRLNQETQYF. The J gene is TRBJ2-5, the V gene TRBV25-1; D call uncertain. Germline V gives CDR1 MGHDK, CDR2 SYGVNS. Trimming cost V 3 bases and J 0 bases, with 8 bases left between them. The CDR3 runs to 14 residues. The full variable domain, rest sourced from reference TRBV25-1 and TRBJ2-5, is EADIYQTPRYLVIGTGKKITLECSQTMGHDKMYWYQQDPGMELHLIHYSYGVNSTEKGDLSSESTVSRIRTEHFPLTLESARPSHTSQYLCASSDRLNQETQYFGPGTRLLVL.

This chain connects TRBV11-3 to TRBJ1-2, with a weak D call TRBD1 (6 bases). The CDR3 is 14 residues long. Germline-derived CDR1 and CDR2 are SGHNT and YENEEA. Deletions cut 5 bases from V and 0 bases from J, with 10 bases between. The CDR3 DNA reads TGTGCCAGCAGCAAGGACAGATCTAACTATGGCTACACCTTC. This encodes CASSKDRSNYGYTF.